A selection of T cell receptor beta chains follows, all from one sample in a study of response to subunit inactivated influenza vaccine. TCRdb reprocessed the RT-PCR reads via MiXCR and lists one record per CDR3 protein. The data show roughly 700,000 distinct CDR3 sequences, more than 11% seen once. Here the sequenced sample was PBMCs from blood, taken 14 to 15 days before vaccination. These receptor sequences come from a man in his fifties who received an inactivated influenza vaccine. Each CDR3 is given with its conserved first and last residue. Each record gives: J gene, V gene, D gene, clone size, CDR3 protein, CDR3 DNA. A D gene is named only where the DNA matches it firmly. The size entry is marked missing in some rows and otherwise reads once, few, many or a size class.

j_gene: TRBJ2-7; v_gene: TRBV9; d_gene: NA; abundance: few; CDR3aa: CASSVGGGRGYEQYF; CDR3nt: TGTGCCAGCAGCGTAGGTGGTGGGAGAGGGTACGAGCAGTACTTC
j_gene: TRBJ2-1; v_gene: TRBV5-1; d_gene: TRBD2; abundance: few; CDR3aa: CASSISGRNSYNEQFF; CDR3nt: TGCGCCAGCAGCATTAGCGGGAGGAACTCCTACAATGAGCAGTTCTTC
j_gene: TRBJ1-2; v_gene: TRBV30; d_gene: NA; abundance: few; CDR3aa: CAWSSSGYGYTF; CDR3nt: TGTGCCTGGAGTTCTAGTGGCTATGGCTACACCTTC
j_gene: TRBJ2-7; v_gene: TRBV3-1; d_gene: TRBD1; abundance: few; CDR3aa: CASSLSGTGNREQYF; CDR3nt: TGTGCCAGCAGCCTCTCCGGGACAGGGAACCGGGAGCAGTACTTC
j_gene: TRBJ2-1; v_gene: TRBV4-3; d_gene: TRBD1; abundance: NA; CDR3aa: CASSQLTGTGSYNEQFF; CDR3nt: TGCGCCAGCAGCCAATTAACCGGGACAGGGTCCTACAATGAGCAGTTCTTC
j_gene: TRBJ2-7; v_gene: TRBV29-1; d_gene: NA; abundance: NA; CDR3aa: CSVDGGEGNEQYF; CDR3nt: TGCAGCGTTGATGGGGGAGAAGGGAACGAGCAGTACTTC
j_gene: TRBJ2-5; v_gene: TRBV5-1; d_gene: NA; abundance: few; CDR3aa: CASSLQAQSKKTQYF; CDR3nt: TGCGCCAGCAGCTTACAGGCGCAATCTAAGAAGACCCAGTACTTC
j_gene: TRBJ2-3; v_gene: TRBV28; d_gene: NA; abundance: few; CDR3aa: CASSLGLNTDTQYF; CDR3nt: TGTGCCAGCAGCCTCGGACTGAACACAGATACGCAGTATTTT
j_gene: TRBJ2-7; v_gene: TRBV29-1; d_gene: NA; abundance: NA; CDR3aa: CSVERLLGEQYF; CDR3nt: TGCAGCGTTGAGCGGCTCCTCGGCGAGCAGTACTTC
j_gene: TRBJ2-7; v_gene: TRBV28; d_gene: TRBD2; abundance: few; CDR3aa: CASSSSGTSAYEQYF; CDR3nt: TGTGCCAGCAGTTCGTCCGGGACTAGTGCCTACGAGCAGTACTTC
j_gene: TRBJ2-1; v_gene: TRBV6-1; d_gene: NA; abundance: few; CDR3aa: CASRGRGSLNEQFF; CDR3nt: TGTGCCAGCAGGGGCCGGGGGTCGCTGAATGAGCAGTTCTTC
j_gene: TRBJ2-5; v_gene: TRBV11-2; d_gene: NA; abundance: NA; CDR3aa: CASSFPGMGMETQYF; CDR3nt: TGTGCCAGCAGCTTTCCGGGGATGGGTATGGAGACCCAGTACTTC
j_gene: TRBJ2-3; v_gene: TRBV4-1; d_gene: NA; abundance: few; CDR3aa: CASSLAERVLDTQYF; CDR3nt: TGCGCCAGCAGTCTGGCGGAGAGGGTTCTCGATACGCAGTATTTT
j_gene: TRBJ2-1; v_gene: TRBV20-1; d_gene: NA; abundance: few; CDR3aa: CSAQQDEQFF; CDR3nt: TGCAGTGCCCAACAGGATGAGCAGTTCTTC
j_gene: TRBJ2-1; v_gene: TRBV9; d_gene: TRBD2; abundance: many; CDR3aa: CASSVRLEAGRGTPYNEQFF; CDR3nt: TGTGCCAGCAGCGTAAGATTAGAGGCTGGGCGGGGGACTCCCTACAATGAGCAGTTCTTC
j_gene: TRBJ1-1; v_gene: TRBV28; d_gene: NA; abundance: NA; CDR3aa: CATSRRSGAEAFF; CDR3nt: TGTGCCACCTCCAGAAGATCCGGGGCTGAAGCTTTCTTT
j_gene: TRBJ2-5; v_gene: TRBV6-5; d_gene: TRBD2; abundance: NA; CDR3aa: CASSYSPGLPTGYF; CDR3nt: TGTGCCAGCAGTTACTCTCCGGGACTACCGACCGGGTACTTC
j_gene: TRBJ1-4; v_gene: TRBV7-8; d_gene: NA; abundance: NA; CDR3aa: CASSEGADYNEKLFF; CDR3nt: TGTGCCAGCAGCGAAGGAGCAGACTATAATGAAAAACTGTTTTTT
j_gene: TRBJ2-7; v_gene: TRBV29-1; d_gene: NA; abundance: NA; CDR3aa: CSVRDPFQIEQYF; CDR3nt: TGCAGCGTTAGGGACCCTTTCCAAATCGAGCAGTACTTC
j_gene: TRBJ1-5; v_gene: TRBV3-1; d_gene: NA; abundance: many; CDR3aa: CASSQDLGRHQPQHF; CDR3nt: TGTGCCAGCAGCCAAGATCTCGGCAGGCATCAGCCCCAGCATTTT
j_gene: TRBJ2-7; v_gene: TRBV4-3; d_gene: NA; abundance: many; CDR3aa: CASSQSSKGRYEQYF; CDR3nt: TGCGCCAGCAGCCAATCGTCGAAGGGGAGGTACGAGCAGTACTTC
j_gene: TRBJ2-1; v_gene: TRBV10-3; d_gene: TRBD1; abundance: NA; CDR3aa: CAISVEGAAPSEQFF; CDR3nt: TGTGCCATCAGTGTTGAGGGGGCGGCCCCTTCTGAGCAGTTCTTC
j_gene: TRBJ2-5; v_gene: TRBV2; d_gene: TRBD1; abundance: NA; CDR3aa: CASSDDREETQYF; CDR3nt: TGTGCCAGCAGTGACGACAGGGAAGAGACCCAGTACTTC
j_gene: TRBJ2-7; v_gene: TRBV12-3/TRBV12-4; d_gene: TRBD1; abundance: few; CDR3aa: CASSLTGESYEQYF; CDR3nt: TGTGCCAGCAGTTTAACAGGGGAGTCCTACGAGCAGTACTTC
j_gene: TRBJ2-5; v_gene: TRBV7-9; d_gene: NA; abundance: few; CDR3aa: CASSFFGDRGETQYF; CDR3nt: TGTGCCAGCAGCTTTTTTGGGGACCGCGGCGAGACCCAGTACTTC
j_gene: TRBJ2-6; v_gene: TRBV4-1; d_gene: NA; abundance: NA; CDR3aa: CASSQEVVGAGANVLTF; CDR3nt: TGCGCCAGCAGCCAAGAAGTAGTCGGGGCCGGGGCCAACGTCCTGACTTTC